This T cell receptor beta chain was sequenced for a study of T cell responses to AZD1222 COVID-19 vaccine. Sequencing used immunoSEQ multiplex PCR; TCRdb keeps in-frame clones, though not all of them. The data contain 90,000 to 120,000 clones, around 90% of them seen just once; the ten biggest clones take up roughly 6%. Germline lookup yields CDR1 MDHEN and CDR2 SYDVKM. This CDR3 comprises 13 residues. V lost 6 bases, J lost 9 bases, and 18 bases lay in between. Sequenced material: peripheral blood, taken 28 days after the second AZD1222 dose. The V and J genes are TRBV28 and TRBJ2-7; D gene unclear. The source of this sequence is an adult who received the AZD1222 COVID-19 vaccine. The CDR3 nucleotides are TGTGCCAGCAGCACAAGGTCCCCTTTGCGGCAGTACTTC. Translated: CASSTRSPLRQYF.